The rows below give T cell receptor beta chains drawn from one sample of a study of cytomegalovirus exposure and HLA in healthy donors. The assay was immunoSEQ multiplex PCR, and TCRdb's table has in-frame clones only and misses some. This repertoire shows some 180,000 clones, roughly 87% found once; its top ten account for around 0.98%. Sequenced sample: PBMCs. These receptors were obtained from a boy aged 2 to 9 in good health and CMV-seronegative. The CDR3 runs from the conserved cysteine through the conserved F or W. Each record gives: J gene, D gene, clone size, V gene, CDR3 DNA, CDR3 protein. D genes are given only for firm matches. Clone size appears in some rows only: once, few, many, or a class for an expanded clone.

j_call: TRBJ1-2
d_call: -
clone_size: -
v_call: TRBV27
cdr3_nt: TGTGCCAGCAGTTTATTCCGGGGTAGCGGCTATGGCTACACCTTC
cdr3_aa: CASSLFRGSGYGYTF

j_call: TRBJ1-2
d_call: TRBD1
clone_size: -
v_call: TRBV19
cdr3_nt: TGTGCCAGTAGTGCCTCCCTGACAGGGGTTTTCACCTTC
cdr3_aa: CASSASLTGVFTF

j_call: TRBJ2-7
d_call: TRBD2
clone_size: once
v_call: TRBV29-1
cdr3_nt: TGCAGCGTGGGAACCGGGACTAGTCTCGAGCAGTACTTC
cdr3_aa: CSVGTGTSLEQYF

j_call: TRBJ2-5
d_call: -
clone_size: -
v_call: TRBV29-1
cdr3_nt: TGCAGCGTCCCGACAGGACAGACGCAAGAGACCCAGTACTTC
cdr3_aa: CSVPTGQTQETQYF

j_call: TRBJ1-2
d_call: -
clone_size: -
v_call: TRBV30
cdr3_nt: TGTGCCTGGAGTGTTTTGGCGAGAGGCACCTTC
cdr3_aa: CAWSVLARGTF

j_call: TRBJ2-7
d_call: TRBD1
clone_size: -
v_call: TRBV7-3
cdr3_nt: TGTGCCAGCAGCCCCCTCGGGACAGGGACCTACGAGCAGTACTTC
cdr3_aa: CASSPLGTGTYEQYF

j_call: TRBJ2-1
d_call: TRBD2
clone_size: -
v_call: TRBV7-3
cdr3_nt: TGTGCCAGCAGCCCTAACCGGGGGGGGATACACAATGAGCAGTTCTTC
cdr3_aa: CASSPNRGGIHNEQFF

j_call: TRBJ2-4
d_call: -
clone_size: -
v_call: TRBV28
cdr3_nt: TGTGCCAGCAGAGGGCAGGGGCCTCTAACTCTAGCCAAAAACATTCAGTACTTC
cdr3_aa: CASRGQGPLTLAKNIQYF

j_call: TRBJ1-2
d_call: -
clone_size: -
v_call: TRBV28
cdr3_nt: TGTGCCAGCAGCGCCCCATTAAGCCCGAGGAAAAATGGCTACACCTTC
cdr3_aa: CASSAPLSPRKNGYTF

j_call: TRBJ2-5
d_call: -
clone_size: -
v_call: TRBV4-2
cdr3_nt: TGTGCCAGCAGCCAAGGGGGAACAGCGGAAGAGACCCAGTACTTC
cdr3_aa: CASSQGGTAEETQYF

j_call: TRBJ1-6
d_call: -
clone_size: -
v_call: TRBV28
cdr3_nt: TGTGCCAGCACTAGGGGGGGCATAGGCACCAATTCACCCCTCCACTTT
cdr3_aa: CASTRGGIGTNSPLHF

j_call: TRBJ1-6
d_call: -
clone_size: -
v_call: TRBV28
cdr3_nt: TGTGCCAGCAGCCTACGGAGGAGCTCCTATAATTCACCCCTCCACTTT
cdr3_aa: CASSLRRSSYNSPLHF

j_call: TRBJ2-1
d_call: -
clone_size: -
v_call: TRBV19
cdr3_nt: TGTGCCAGTAGTATAGATGGCAGGGACACTGAGCAGTTCTTC
cdr3_aa: CASSIDGRDTEQFF

j_call: TRBJ2-5
d_call: TRBD1
clone_size: -
v_call: TRBV19
cdr3_nt: TGTGCCAGTAGTCCAAGGACAGGGGGCGCGGGAGAGACCCAGTACTTC
cdr3_aa: CASSPRTGGAGETQYF

j_call: TRBJ1-1
d_call: -
clone_size: -
v_call: TRBV7-3
cdr3_nt: TGTGCCAGCAGCCCCCATGGCAGAGGAGTATGGCGGACTGAAGCTTTCTTT
cdr3_aa: CASSPHGRGVWRTEAFF

j_call: TRBJ1-4
d_call: -
clone_size: -
v_call: TRBV6-6
cdr3_nt: TGTGCCAGCTCGGGGGGGAGCAGTCGTGAAAAACTGTTTTTT
cdr3_aa: CASSGGSSREKLFF

j_call: TRBJ1-5
d_call: -
clone_size: -
v_call: TRBV5-5
cdr3_nt: TGTGCCAGCAGCTTGGCGGTGTACGGTAATCAGCCCCAGCATTTT
cdr3_aa: CASSLAVYGNQPQHF

j_call: TRBJ1-5
d_call: -
clone_size: -
v_call: TRBV27
cdr3_nt: TGTGCCAGCAGTACCAGAGGTTCCAATCAGCCCCAGCATTTT
cdr3_aa: CASSTRGSNQPQHF

j_call: TRBJ2-3
d_call: TRBD2
clone_size: -
v_call: TRBV27
cdr3_nt: TGTGCCAGCAGTTTATCCAGCGGGGGCCCTAGCACAGATACGCAGTATTTT
cdr3_aa: CASSLSSGGPSTDTQYF

j_call: TRBJ2-5
d_call: -
clone_size: -
v_call: TRBV5-4
cdr3_nt: TGTGCCAGCAGCTTGGGGCGGGGGCCCAACCAAGAGACCCAGTACTTC
cdr3_aa: CASSLGRGPNQETQYF

j_call: TRBJ2-7
d_call: TRBD2
clone_size: -
v_call: TRBV9
cdr3_nt: TGTGCCAGCAGCGTAGCCGTTAGCGGGGACCTTGAGCAGTACTTC
cdr3_aa: CASSVAVSGDLEQYF

j_call: TRBJ2-3
d_call: TRBD1
clone_size: -
v_call: TRBV5-1
cdr3_nt: TGCGCCAGCAGCAAAGACAGGGGTGGGGACACAGATACGCAGTATTTT
cdr3_aa: CASSKDRGGDTDTQYF

j_call: TRBJ1-2
d_call: TRBD1
clone_size: -
v_call: TRBV7-8
cdr3_nt: TGTGCCAGCAGCCCGCAGACAGGGGACTATGGCTACACCTTC
cdr3_aa: CASSPQTGDYGYTF

j_call: TRBJ2-7
d_call: TRBD2
clone_size: -
v_call: TRBV29-1
cdr3_nt: TGCAGCGTTGAAGGAGCGACCGGTGGGACTAGCGGGAAGGCCTCTACTGACGAGCAGTACTTC
cdr3_aa: CSVEGATGGTSGKASTDEQYF

j_call: TRBJ2-5
d_call: -
clone_size: -
v_call: TRBV11-2
cdr3_nt: TGTGCCAGCAGCCGGTCGGGGACCCAGTACTTC
cdr3_aa: CASSRSGTQYF

j_call: TRBJ1-6
d_call: TRBD1
clone_size: -
v_call: TRBV5-1
cdr3_nt: TGCGCCAGCTTCCTTTTACAGGGGACAAATAATTCACCCCTCCACTTT
cdr3_aa: CASFLLQGTNNSPLHF

j_call: TRBJ2-7
d_call: TRBD2
clone_size: -
v_call: TRBV7-9
cdr3_nt: TGTGCCAGCAGCTCTAGTATTGGGGTGGCGGGAGGATACGAGCAGTACTTC
cdr3_aa: CASSSSIGVAGGYEQYF

j_call: TRBJ2-7
d_call: -
clone_size: -
v_call: TRBV6-1
cdr3_nt: TGTGCCAGCAGTCGGCCGCTGGGAGCTTCCTTGGAGCAGTACTTC
cdr3_aa: CASSRPLGASLEQYF

j_call: TRBJ1-1
d_call: TRBD1
clone_size: -
v_call: TRBV5-1
cdr3_nt: TGCGCCAGCAGCCCCGGGACAGGGGCTGAAGCTTTCTTT
cdr3_aa: CASSPGTGAEAFF

j_call: TRBJ1-2
d_call: -
clone_size: -
v_call: TRBV6-1
cdr3_nt: TGTGCCAGCAGTGAAGGGGGGCTTGGCTACACCTTC
cdr3_aa: CASSEGGLGYTF

j_call: TRBJ1-5
d_call: TRBD1
clone_size: -
v_call: TRBV28
cdr3_nt: TGTGCCAGCAGTAACGACAGGGGCAATCAGCCCCAGCATTTT
cdr3_aa: CASSNDRGNQPQHF

j_call: TRBJ2-3
d_call: TRBD2
clone_size: once
v_call: TRBV11-2
cdr3_nt: TGTGCCAGCAGCTTTACTAGCGGGAGCACAGATACGCAGTATTTT
cdr3_aa: CASSFTSGSTDTQYF

j_call: TRBJ2-2
d_call: TRBD2
clone_size: -
v_call: TRBV5-1
cdr3_nt: TGCGCCAGCAGCTTGGCCGTAGCGGGGGACACCGGGGAGCTGTTTTTT
cdr3_aa: CASSLAVAGDTGELFF

j_call: TRBJ2-7
d_call: TRBD2
clone_size: -
v_call: TRBV19
cdr3_nt: TGTGCCAGTAGTAGGACTAGCGATAAATCCTACGAGCAGTACTTC
cdr3_aa: CASSRTSDKSYEQYF

j_call: TRBJ2-7
d_call: TRBD2
clone_size: -
v_call: TRBV9
cdr3_nt: TGTGCCAGCAGCGCAGCGGGAGACCTAGGGCAGTACTTC
cdr3_aa: CASSAAGDLGQYF

j_call: TRBJ2-7
d_call: TRBD1
clone_size: -
v_call: TRBV15
cdr3_nt: TGTGCCACCAGAGGGGACCAGGGGGTTATTTACGAGCAGTACTTC
cdr3_aa: CATRGDQGVIYEQYF

j_call: TRBJ2-1
d_call: -
clone_size: -
v_call: TRBV28
cdr3_nt: TGTGCCAGCAGTTTATTCAGGAAATCCTACAATGAGCAGTTCTTC
cdr3_aa: CASSLFRKSYNEQFF

j_call: TRBJ2-3
d_call: -
clone_size: -
v_call: TRBV29-1
cdr3_nt: TGCAGCGTTTCTGGGGGCCAGCGGGATAGCACAGATACGCAGTATTTT
cdr3_aa: CSVSGGQRDSTDTQYF

j_call: TRBJ1-4
d_call: -
clone_size: -
v_call: TRBV19
cdr3_nt: TGTGCCAGTACGAAGGGGGCAACTAATGAAAAACTGTTTTTT
cdr3_aa: CASTKGATNEKLFF

j_call: TRBJ2-3
d_call: TRBD2
clone_size: -
v_call: TRBV7-3
cdr3_nt: TGTGCCAGCAGCACCTCAGCGGGAGCCACAGATACGCAGTATTTT
cdr3_aa: CASSTSAGATDTQYF

j_call: TRBJ2-7
d_call: TRBD1
clone_size: -
v_call: TRBV11-1
cdr3_nt: TGTGCCAGCAGCAAACGGGACAGCCCCTACGAGCAGTACTTC
cdr3_aa: CASSKRDSPYEQYF

j_call: TRBJ1-5
d_call: -
clone_size: many
v_call: TRBV28
cdr3_nt: TGTGCCAGCAGTTTCGATCAGGGTGAAAAGCCCCGTTTCCATGGACCCCAGCATTTT
cdr3_aa: CASSFDQGEKPRFHGPQHF

j_call: TRBJ1-6
d_call: -
clone_size: -
v_call: TRBV14
cdr3_nt: TGTGCCAGCAGCCAAGAATCCCTGGAGTGGTCACCCCTCCACTTT
cdr3_aa: CASSQESLEWSPLHF

j_call: TRBJ1-2
d_call: TRBD1
clone_size: once
v_call: TRBV10-3
cdr3_nt: TGTGCCATCAGTGAGTCAGGGACAGGGGGCCTGAATGGCTACACCTTC
cdr3_aa: CAISESGTGGLNGYTF

j_call: TRBJ2-1
d_call: -
clone_size: -
v_call: TRBV18
cdr3_nt: TGTGCCAGCTCACCAAGGGGGGGGCGTTACAATGAGCAGTTCTTC
cdr3_aa: CASSPRGGRYNEQFF

j_call: TRBJ2-5
d_call: -
clone_size: few
v_call: TRBV27
cdr3_nt: TGTGCCAGCAGACTACTAGTGGCTGGGGAGGAGACCCAGTACTTC
cdr3_aa: CASRLLVAGEETQYF

j_call: TRBJ1-2
d_call: -
clone_size: -
v_call: TRBV28
cdr3_nt: TGTGCCAGCAGTCCACTTCAAACCCCTAACTATGGCTACACCTTC
cdr3_aa: CASSPLQTPNYGYTF

j_call: TRBJ2-3
d_call: -
clone_size: -
v_call: TRBV18
cdr3_nt: TGTGCCAGCTCTCACCGGAGCCCGTTGCTTAGCACAGATACGCAGTATTTT
cdr3_aa: CASSHRSPLLSTDTQYF

j_call: TRBJ2-5
d_call: TRBD1
clone_size: -
v_call: TRBV7-9
cdr3_nt: TGTGCCAGCAGCTTAGACGCAGGGGGCTCTAAGGAGACCCAGTACTTC
cdr3_aa: CASSLDAGGSKETQYF

j_call: TRBJ2-2
d_call: TRBD1
clone_size: -
v_call: TRBV6-4
cdr3_nt: TGTGCCAGCAGTGACCAGGGGGACACCGGGGAGCTGTTTTTT
cdr3_aa: CASSDQGDTGELFF

j_call: TRBJ1-2
d_call: -
clone_size: -
v_call: TRBV6-5
cdr3_nt: TGTGCCAGCAGTTACTCAGGGCGGGGAAGATATGGCTACACCTTC
cdr3_aa: CASSYSGRGRYGYTF

j_call: TRBJ2-4
d_call: TRBD2
clone_size: -
v_call: TRBV6-1
cdr3_nt: TGTGCCTGCACTAGCGGGGGACTAGCCAAAAACATTCAGTACTTC
cdr3_aa: CACTSGGLAKNIQYF

j_call: TRBJ2-1
d_call: -
clone_size: -
v_call: TRBV27
cdr3_nt: TGTGCCAGCAGTTCCCCCACAGGGTTCAGGAACAATGAGCAGTTCTTC
cdr3_aa: CASSSPTGFRNNEQFF